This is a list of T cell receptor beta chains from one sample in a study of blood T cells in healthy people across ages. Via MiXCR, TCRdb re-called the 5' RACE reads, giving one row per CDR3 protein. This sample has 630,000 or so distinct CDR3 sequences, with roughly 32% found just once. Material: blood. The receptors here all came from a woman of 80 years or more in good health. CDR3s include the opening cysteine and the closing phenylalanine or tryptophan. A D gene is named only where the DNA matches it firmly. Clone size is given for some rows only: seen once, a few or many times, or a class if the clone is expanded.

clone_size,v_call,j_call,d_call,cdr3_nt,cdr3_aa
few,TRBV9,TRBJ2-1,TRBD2,TGTGCCAGCAGCGTAGGGTTGGGAGCGGGGAGCTACAATGAGCAGTTCTTC,CASSVGLGAGSYNEQFF
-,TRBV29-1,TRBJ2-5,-,TGCAGCGTTGGGGTTATGGAGGGGACCCAGTACTTC,CSVGVMEGTQYF
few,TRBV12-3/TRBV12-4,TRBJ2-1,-,TGTGCCAGCACCAAAGGTGGGCGGAGGGACAATGAGCAGTTCTTC,CASTKGGRRDNEQFF
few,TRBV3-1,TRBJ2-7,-,TGTGCCAGCAGCCAAGTTGAGGGAGGCCAGTACTTC,CASSQVEGGQYF
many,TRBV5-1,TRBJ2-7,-,TGCGCCAGCAGCTTGTCTACGGGGCGATACGAGCAGTACTTC,CASSLSTGRYEQYF
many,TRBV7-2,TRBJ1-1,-,TGTGCCAGCAACCTCCGGGGCCGTGAAGCTTTCTTT,CASNLRGREAFF
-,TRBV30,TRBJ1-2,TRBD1,TGTGCCTGGAACGGACAGGGGTATGGCTACACCTTC,CAWNGQGYGYTF
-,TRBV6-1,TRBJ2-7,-,TGTGCCAGCAGTTGGACGGGAAATGAGCAGTACTTC,CASSWTGNEQYF
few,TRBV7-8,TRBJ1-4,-,TGTGCCAGCAGCTTCGGTGGGGGCCTTAATGAAAAACTGTTTTTT,CASSFGGGLNEKLFF
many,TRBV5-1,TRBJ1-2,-,TGCGCCAGCAGACCCCGACCCATGACAGACTATGGCTACACCTTC,CASRPRPMTDYGYTF
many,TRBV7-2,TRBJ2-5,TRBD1,TGTGCCAGCAGCCCTCAGGGGGCTAAAGAGACCCAGTACTTC,CASSPQGAKETQYF
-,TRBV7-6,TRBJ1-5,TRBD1,TGTGCCAGCAGCCGGACAGGGGATACTCAGCCCCAGCATTTT,CASSRTGDTQPQHF
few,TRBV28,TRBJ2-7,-,TGTGCCAGCAGTTTTGGGCCTCAGGGGTACGAGCAGTACTTC,CASSFGPQGYEQYF
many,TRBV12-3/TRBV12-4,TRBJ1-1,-,TGTGCCAGCAGTTTGGGGTTTACTGAAGCTTTCTTT,CASSLGFTEAFF
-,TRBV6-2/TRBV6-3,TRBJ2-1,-,TGTGCCAGCAGTTACAAGGGTGAGCAGTTCTTC,CASSYKGEQFF